Listed below are T cell receptor beta chains from one sample, sequenced in a study of blood T cell repertoires in COVID-19. Some clones are missing from TCRdb's copy, which holds only in-frame ones; the method was immunoSEQ multiplex PCR. Altogether around 300,000 clones are present, 89% being singletons, with the ten largest covering less than 1%. The material sequenced was peripheral blood. The receptors here all came from a middle-aged woman who had recovered from COVID-19. The CDR3 runs from the conserved cysteine through the conserved F or W. Fields, in order: clone size, V gene, J gene, D gene, CDR3 DNA, CDR3 protein. The D gene is left open where the match is weak. Clone size is stated in some rows and not others, as once, few, many or a class when expanded.

abundance: -
v_gene: TRBV14
j_gene: TRBJ2-4
d_gene: TRBD1
CDR3nt: TGTGCCAGCAGCCAATGGTGGACAGGGCTGGCCAAAAACATTCAGTACTTC
CDR3aa: CASSQWWTGLAKNIQYF

abundance: -
v_gene: TRBV18
j_gene: TRBJ2-5
d_gene: TRBD2
CDR3nt: TGTGCCAGCTCACCACGAATCGGGCTAGCGGGGGGGAAAGAAGAGACCCAGTACTTC
CDR3aa: CASSPRIGLAGGKEETQYF

abundance: -
v_gene: TRBV28
j_gene: TRBJ1-6
d_gene: -
CDR3nt: TGTGCCAGCAGTCCGACCGGGACTTACAGTCCAGCACCCCTCCACTTT
CDR3aa: CASSPTGTYSPAPLHF

abundance: -
v_gene: TRBV27
j_gene: TRBJ2-3
d_gene: -
CDR3nt: TGTGCCAGCAGTCCGTCTAGAAGCACAGATACGCAGTATTTT
CDR3aa: CASSPSRSTDTQYF

abundance: -
v_gene: TRBV30
j_gene: TRBJ1-1
d_gene: TRBD1
CDR3nt: TGTGCCTGGAGTGTAGGACAGGGGTTGAACACTGAAGCTTTCTTT
CDR3aa: CAWSVGQGLNTEAFF

abundance: -
v_gene: TRBV19
j_gene: TRBJ2-4
d_gene: -
CDR3nt: TGTGCCAGTAGACCACAGCCGGGGGAGAGCCCCAGGGCCAAAAACATTCAGTACTTC
CDR3aa: CASRPQPGESPRAKNIQYF

abundance: -
v_gene: TRBV19
j_gene: TRBJ2-1
d_gene: TRBD1
CDR3nt: TGTGCCAGTAGTTTCTCCGGACAGGGATTAGATGAGCAGTTCTTC
CDR3aa: CASSFSGQGLDEQFF

abundance: once
v_gene: TRBV21-1
j_gene: TRBJ2-5
d_gene: -
CDR3nt: TGTGCCAGCAACCCGGGACCTGGGGGGGAGACCCAGTACTTC
CDR3aa: CASNPGPGGETQYF

abundance: -
v_gene: TRBV14
j_gene: TRBJ1-6
d_gene: TRBD1
CDR3nt: TGTGCCAGCAGCCAATACAGGGGCACTAATTCACCCCTCCACTTT
CDR3aa: CASSQYRGTNSPLHF

abundance: -
v_gene: TRBV5-4
j_gene: TRBJ1-4
d_gene: TRBD1
CDR3nt: TGTGCCAGCAGCTACGGGACAGGGATAAATGAAAAACTGTTTTTT
CDR3aa: CASSYGTGINEKLFF

abundance: once
v_gene: TRBV19
j_gene: TRBJ1-2
d_gene: -
CDR3nt: TGTGCCAGTAGTACCCCAATGGCGGGGGGCGCGAGGGGCTACACCTTC
CDR3aa: CASSTPMAGGARGYTF

abundance: few
v_gene: TRBV3-1/TRBV3-2
j_gene: TRBJ1-6
d_gene: -
CDR3nt: TGTGCCAGCAGCCAAGGAACTCTTCTTGATTCACCCCTCCACTTT
CDR3aa: CASSQGTLLDSPLHF

abundance: -
v_gene: TRBV21-1
j_gene: TRBJ2-7
d_gene: -
CDR3nt: TGTGCCAGCAGCAAAGATCGACTAGCGAGGCACGAGCAGTACTTC
CDR3aa: CASSKDRLARHEQYF

abundance: -
v_gene: TRBV2
j_gene: TRBJ2-7
d_gene: -
CDR3nt: TGTGCCAGCAGTGAAGCTTTCAGCGGTATCGGAGCCTACGAGCAGTACTTC
CDR3aa: CASSEAFSGIGAYEQYF

abundance: -
v_gene: TRBV7-6
j_gene: TRBJ2-1
d_gene: -
CDR3nt: TGTGCCAGCAGCTTAGATTTCCGGGTGTCGAATGAGCAGTTCTTC
CDR3aa: CASSLDFRVSNEQFF

abundance: -
v_gene: TRBV12-3/TRBV12-4
j_gene: TRBJ1-5
d_gene: -
CDR3nt: TGTGCCAGCAGTTTAGGACAGGTTCAGCCCCAGCATTTT
CDR3aa: CASSLGQVQPQHF

abundance: -
v_gene: TRBV7-6
j_gene: TRBJ2-7
d_gene: -
CDR3nt: TGTGCCAGCAGCTTACAGGGGTACGAGCAGTACTTC
CDR3aa: CASSLQGYEQYF

abundance: -
v_gene: TRBV4-1
j_gene: TRBJ2-3
d_gene: TRBD2
CDR3nt: TGCGCCAGCACCCAGAATGAGGCGCAGGCAGCGGGAGACACAGATACGCAGTATTTT
CDR3aa: CASTQNEAQAAGDTDTQYF

abundance: -
v_gene: TRBV11-3
j_gene: TRBJ1-1
d_gene: TRBD1
CDR3nt: TGTGCCAGCAGCCTGGGGACAGGTAACACTGAAGCTTTCTTT
CDR3aa: CASSLGTGNTEAFF

abundance: once
v_gene: TRBV27
j_gene: TRBJ2-1
d_gene: TRBD2
CDR3nt: TGTGCCAGCAGCCCTCCACCCTGGGGGGGTATTGGCAATGAGCAGTTCTTC
CDR3aa: CASSPPPWGGIGNEQFF

abundance: -
v_gene: TRBV4-2
j_gene: TRBJ2-3
d_gene: -
CDR3nt: TGTGCCAGCAGCCAAGGGGTGGGAGTGGTTGATACGCAGTATTTT
CDR3aa: CASSQGVGVVDTQYF

abundance: -
v_gene: TRBV19
j_gene: TRBJ1-1
d_gene: -
CDR3nt: TGTGCCAGCCGGCCGGGGAGGGAGAGGACTGAAGCTTTCTTT
CDR3aa: CASRPGRERTEAFF

abundance: -
v_gene: TRBV5-1
j_gene: TRBJ1-5
d_gene: TRBD1
CDR3nt: TGCGCCAGCAGCGTTTCCGGGACAGGGAATCAGCCCCAGCATTTT
CDR3aa: CASSVSGTGNQPQHF

abundance: -
v_gene: TRBV6-5
j_gene: TRBJ2-7
d_gene: TRBD2
CDR3nt: TGTGCCAGCGCGGCGGGAGTGGGTGAGCAGTACTTC
CDR3aa: CASAAGVGEQYF